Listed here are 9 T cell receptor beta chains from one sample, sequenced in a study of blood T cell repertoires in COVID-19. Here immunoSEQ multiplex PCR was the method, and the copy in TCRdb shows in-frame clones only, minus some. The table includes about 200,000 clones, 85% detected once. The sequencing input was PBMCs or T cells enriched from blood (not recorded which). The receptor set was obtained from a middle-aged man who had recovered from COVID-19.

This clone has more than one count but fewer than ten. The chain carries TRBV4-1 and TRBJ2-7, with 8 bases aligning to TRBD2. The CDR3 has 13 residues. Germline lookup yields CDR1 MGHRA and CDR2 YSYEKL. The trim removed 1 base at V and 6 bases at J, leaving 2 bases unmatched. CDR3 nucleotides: TGCGCCAGCAGCCAAGGGGCGGGAGGCGAGCAGTACTTC. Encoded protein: CASSQGAGGEQYF.

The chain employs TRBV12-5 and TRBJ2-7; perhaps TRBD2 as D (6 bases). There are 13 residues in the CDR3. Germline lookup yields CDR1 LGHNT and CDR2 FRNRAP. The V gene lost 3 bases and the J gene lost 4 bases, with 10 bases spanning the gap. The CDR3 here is CASGFGREYEQYF. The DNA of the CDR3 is TGTGCTAGTGGTTTCGGTCGGGAGTACGAGCAGTACTTC.

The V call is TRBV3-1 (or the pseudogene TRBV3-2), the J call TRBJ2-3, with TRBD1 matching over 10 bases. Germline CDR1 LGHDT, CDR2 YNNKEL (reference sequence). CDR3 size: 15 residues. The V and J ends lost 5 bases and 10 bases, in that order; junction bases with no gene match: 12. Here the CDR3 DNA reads TGTGCCAGCAGCGCCGGGACAGGGGAATCGGGGGCGCAGTATTTT. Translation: CASSAGTGESGAQYF.

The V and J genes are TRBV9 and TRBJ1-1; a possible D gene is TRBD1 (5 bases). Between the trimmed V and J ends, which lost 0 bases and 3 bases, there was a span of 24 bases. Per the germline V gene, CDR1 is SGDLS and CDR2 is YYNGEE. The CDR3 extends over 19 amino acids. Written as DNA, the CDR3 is TGTGCCAGCAGCGTAGACCCCAGGGCAGAAAAATTGACGTACACTGAAGCTTTCTTT. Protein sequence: CASSVDPRAEKLTYTEAFF.

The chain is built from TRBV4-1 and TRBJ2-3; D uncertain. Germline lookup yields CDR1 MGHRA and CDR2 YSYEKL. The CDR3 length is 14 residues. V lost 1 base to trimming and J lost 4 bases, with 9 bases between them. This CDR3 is CASSQGLAADTQYF. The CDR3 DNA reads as TGCGCCAGCAGCCAAGGTCTGGCGGCAGATACGCAGTATTTT.

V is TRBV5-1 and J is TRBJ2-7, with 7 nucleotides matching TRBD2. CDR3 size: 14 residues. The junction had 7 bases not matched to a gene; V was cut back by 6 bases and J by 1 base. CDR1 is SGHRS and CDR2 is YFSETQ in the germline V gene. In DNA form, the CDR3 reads TGCGCCAGCAACGGGGCCGGGGGGTCCTACGAGCAGTACTTC. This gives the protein CASNGAGGSYEQYF.

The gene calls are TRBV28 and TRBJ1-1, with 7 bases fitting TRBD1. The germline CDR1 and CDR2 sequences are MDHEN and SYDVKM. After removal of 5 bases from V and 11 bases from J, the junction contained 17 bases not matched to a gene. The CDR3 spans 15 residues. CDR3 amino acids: CASSETGTDSRRAFF. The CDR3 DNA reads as TGTGCCAGCAGTGAAACCGGGACAGATTCGCGACGGGCTTTCTTT.

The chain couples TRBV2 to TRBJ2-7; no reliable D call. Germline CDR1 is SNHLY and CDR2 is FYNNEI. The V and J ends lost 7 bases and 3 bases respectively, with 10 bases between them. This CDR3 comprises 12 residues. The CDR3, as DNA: TGTGCCAGCATGGGCCAAAACTACGAGCAGTACTTC. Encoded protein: CASMGQNYEQYF.

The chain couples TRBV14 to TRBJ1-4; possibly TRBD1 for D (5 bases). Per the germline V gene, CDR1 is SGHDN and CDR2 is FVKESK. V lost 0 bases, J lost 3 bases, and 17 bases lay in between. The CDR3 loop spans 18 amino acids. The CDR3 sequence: CASSQDTEGSWANEKLFF. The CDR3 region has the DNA TGTGCCAGCAGCCAAGATACGGAGGGGAGTTGGGCTAATGAAAAACTGTTTTTT.